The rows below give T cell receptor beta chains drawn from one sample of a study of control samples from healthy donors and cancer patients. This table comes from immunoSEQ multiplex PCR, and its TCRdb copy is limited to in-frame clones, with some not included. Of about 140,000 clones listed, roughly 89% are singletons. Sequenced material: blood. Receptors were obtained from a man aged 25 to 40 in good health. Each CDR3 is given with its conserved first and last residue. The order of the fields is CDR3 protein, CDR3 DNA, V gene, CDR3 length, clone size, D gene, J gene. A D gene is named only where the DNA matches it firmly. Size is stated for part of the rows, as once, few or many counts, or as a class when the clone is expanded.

CDR3: CASSIQAVNYEQYF
DNA: TGTGCCAGCAGTATACAGGCAGTTAACTACGAGCAGTACTTC
V: TRBV6-5
length: 14
size: NA
D: NA
J: TRBJ2-7

CDR3: CASRGNRVGEAFF
DNA: TGTGCCAGCAGGGGGAACAGGGTGGGTGAAGCTTTCTTT
V: TRBV12-3/TRBV12-4
length: 13
size: NA
D: NA
J: TRBJ1-1

CDR3: CASAKGGRSTEAFF
DNA: TGTGCTAGTGCAAAGGGGGGTCGTTCGACTGAAGCTTTCTTT
V: TRBV12-5
length: 14
size: NA
D: NA
J: TRBJ1-1

CDR3: CASSFSSGGETQYF
DNA: TGTGCCAGCAGCTTCTCCTCAGGGGGGGAGACCCAGTACTTC
V: TRBV9
length: 14
size: NA
D: NA
J: TRBJ2-5

CDR3: CASSLSWTGNGYTF
DNA: TGTGCCAGCAGCTTAAGTTGGACAGGAAATGGCTACACCTTC
V: TRBV7-2
length: 14
size: NA
D: TRBD1
J: TRBJ1-2

CDR3: CASLISSGETQYF
DNA: TGTGCCAGCCTAATTAGCAGTGGGGAGACCCAGTACTTC
V: TRBV2
length: 13
size: NA
D: NA
J: TRBJ2-5

CDR3: CASSDESGYQETQYF
DNA: TGTGCCAGCAGTGATGAGAGCGGTTACCAAGAGACCCAGTACTTC
V: TRBV2
length: 15
size: NA
D: NA
J: TRBJ2-5

CDR3: CASSDSGRRNEQFF
DNA: TGTGCCAGCAGTGATAGCGGGAGGCGAAATGAGCAGTTCTTC
V: TRBV2
length: 14
size: few
D: TRBD2
J: TRBJ2-1

CDR3: CASSSAERSSYEQYF
DNA: TGTGCCAGCAGCTCGGCTGAGCGGAGCTCCTACGAGCAGTACTTC
V: TRBV11-1
length: 15
size: NA
D: NA
J: TRBJ2-7

CDR3: CASSDSGGDTYEQYF
DNA: TGTGCCAGCAGTGATTCTGGGGGCGACACCTACGAGCAGTACTTC
V: TRBV2
length: 15
size: NA
D: NA
J: TRBJ2-7

CDR3: CASTVSFVGQGAHEQYF
DNA: TGTGCCAGTACTGTCTCATTTGTGGGACAGGGGGCCCACGAGCAGTACTTC
V: TRBV19
length: 17
size: NA
D: TRBD1
J: TRBJ2-7

CDR3: CASSLGAGVYEKLFF
DNA: TGTGCCAGCAGCTTAGGGGCAGGGGTATATGAAAAACTGTTTTTT
V: TRBV7-9
length: 15
size: NA
D: NA
J: TRBJ1-4

CDR3: CASSAPSAGSSGNTIYF
DNA: TGTGCCAGCAGCGCCCCCTCGGCAGGCTCCTCTGGAAACACCATATATTTT
V: TRBV9
length: 17
size: few
D: NA
J: TRBJ1-3

CDR3: CASSLVVGYEQFF
DNA: TGTGCCAGCAGCTTAGTAGTGGGCTATGAGCAGTTCTTC
V: TRBV7-2
length: 13
size: NA
D: NA
J: TRBJ2-1

CDR3: CASSDSRQSSYNSPLHF
DNA: TGTGCCAGCAGTGATTCTCGACAGAGCTCCTATAATTCACCCCTCCACTTT
V: TRBV25-1
length: 17
size: NA
D: NA
J: TRBJ1-6

CDR3: CASSGGVGYGYTF
DNA: TGTGCCAGTAGTGGTGGGGTGGGCTATGGCTACACCTTC
V: TRBV19
length: 13
size: NA
D: NA
J: TRBJ1-2

CDR3: CASSYLFQPQHF
DNA: TGTGCCAGCAGTTACCTTTTCCAGCCCCAGCATTTT
V: TRBV6-6
length: 12
size: NA
D: NA
J: TRBJ1-5

CDR3: CASSELAGGRNEQFF
DNA: TGTGCCAGCAGTGAACTAGCGGGAGGACGCAATGAGCAGTTCTTC
V: TRBV6-1
length: 15
size: once
D: TRBD2
J: TRBJ2-1

CDR3: CASSPVLGTGELFF
DNA: TGTGCCAGCAGCCCCGTCCTAGGTACCGGGGAGCTGTTTTTT
V: TRBV3-1/TRBV3-2
length: 14
size: once
D: NA
J: TRBJ2-2

CDR3: CASSHYNEQFF
DNA: TGTGCCAGCAGCCATTACAATGAGCAGTTCTTC
V: TRBV28
length: 11
size: NA
D: NA
J: TRBJ2-1

CDR3: CATSRELGMNEKLFF
DNA: TGTGCCACCAGCAGAGAATTAGGGATGAATGAAAAACTGTTTTTT
V: TRBV15
length: 15
size: NA
D: NA
J: TRBJ1-4

CDR3: CASSQQSSYEQYF
DNA: TGCGCCAGCAGCCAACAGAGCTCCTACGAGCAGTACTTC
V: TRBV4-1
length: 13
size: NA
D: NA
J: TRBJ2-7

CDR3: CASSQTGPGPGGDEQFF
DNA: TGTGCCAGCAGCCAGACGGGGCCAGGGCCAGGTGGGGATGAGCAGTTCTTC
V: TRBV3-1/TRBV3-2
length: 17
size: NA
D: NA
J: TRBJ2-1

CDR3: CASSQDWGAVEKLFF
DNA: TGCGCCAGCAGCCAAGATTGGGGGGCGGTCGAAAAACTGTTTTTT
V: TRBV4-1
length: 15
size: NA
D: NA
J: TRBJ1-4

CDR3: CASSGSTSGNTIYF
DNA: TGTGCCAGCAGCGGGTCGACCTCTGGAAACACCATATATTTT
V: TRBV9
length: 14
size: NA
D: NA
J: TRBJ1-3

CDR3: CASSLGQVATNEKLFF
DNA: TGTGCCAGCAGCTTAGGGCAGGTGGCAACTAATGAAAAACTGTTTTTT
V: TRBV11-3
length: 16
size: NA
D: NA
J: TRBJ1-4

CDR3: CASKKVASGRWFGDTQYF
DNA: TGTGCCAGTAAAAAGGTTGCTAGCGGGAGATGGTTCGGAGATACGCAGTATTTT
V: TRBV19
length: 18
size: once
D: TRBD2
J: TRBJ2-3

CDR3: CSVGGGTQYF
DNA: TGCAGCGTTGGAGGAGGTACGCAGTATTTT
V: TRBV29-1
length: 10
size: NA
D: NA
J: TRBJ2-3

CDR3: CASSLIPDKRDYGYTF
DNA: TGTGCCAGCAGCTTGATTCCGGACAAACGGGACTATGGCTACACCTTC
V: TRBV5-4
length: 16
size: NA
D: NA
J: TRBJ1-2

CDR3: CAWSIWGWSEKLFF
DNA: TGTGCCTGGAGTATCTGGGGATGGAGTGAAAAACTGTTTTTT
V: TRBV30
length: 14
size: NA
D: NA
J: TRBJ1-4

CDR3: CASSYSIGINEQFF
DNA: TGTGCCAGCAGTTACTCGATAGGGATCAATGAGCAGTTCTTC
V: TRBV6-5
length: 14
size: NA
D: NA
J: TRBJ2-1

CDR3: CASSPGDHTDTQYF
DNA: TGTGCCAGCTCACCAGGGGACCACACAGATACGCAGTATTTT
V: TRBV18
length: 14
size: NA
D: NA
J: TRBJ2-3

CDR3: CASSSNTDTQYF
DNA: TGTGCCAGCAGCTCGAACACAGATACGCAGTATTTT
V: TRBV7-9
length: 12
size: NA
D: NA
J: TRBJ2-3

CDR3: CASSQDGRPTLQGAGGDEQFF
DNA: TGTGCCAGCAGCCAAGATGGGCGTCCAACTCTTCAGGGGGCAGGCGGCGATGAGCAGTTCTTC
V: TRBV3-1/TRBV3-2
length: 21
size: NA
D: TRBD1
J: TRBJ2-1

CDR3: CATSRARQMNEKLFF
DNA: TGTGCCACCAGCAGAGCCCGGCAGATGAATGAAAAACTGTTTTTT
V: TRBV15
length: 15
size: NA
D: NA
J: TRBJ1-4

CDR3: CASSRGQGRSEQYF
DNA: TGTGCCAGCAGCCGGGGACAGGGACGATCCGAGCAGTACTTC
V: TRBV5-4
length: 14
size: once
D: TRBD1
J: TRBJ2-7

CDR3: CASSSTLAGVQETQYF
DNA: TGTGCCAGCAGTTCCACCCTAGCGGGAGTACAAGAGACCCAGTACTTC
V: TRBV28
length: 16
size: NA
D: TRBD2
J: TRBJ2-5

CDR3: CAWSNREKLFF
DNA: TGTGCCTGGAGTAACAGGGAAAAACTGTTTTTT
V: TRBV30
length: 11
size: NA
D: NA
J: TRBJ1-4

CDR3: CASSLVAGTRNEQFF
DNA: TGCGCCAGCAGCTTGGTGGCGGGTACCCGGAATGAGCAGTTCTTC
V: TRBV5-1
length: 15
size: NA
D: NA
J: TRBJ2-1

CDR3: CANRQGGAGEQFF
DNA: TGTGCCAACCGACAGGGCGGGGCCGGTGAGCAGTTCTTC
V: TRBV2
length: 13
size: NA
D: NA
J: TRBJ2-1

CDR3: CASHWGDTGELFF
DNA: TGTGCCAGTCACTGGGGGGACACCGGGGAGCTGTTTTTT
V: TRBV19
length: 13
size: NA
D: NA
J: TRBJ2-2

CDR3: CASSFTLREGGNEQFF
DNA: TGTGCCAGCAGTTTTACTCTGCGGGAGGGTGGCAATGAGCAGTTCTTC
V: TRBV28
length: 16
size: NA
D: TRBD2
J: TRBJ2-1

CDR3: CASSLAGSGPQHF
DNA: TGTGCCAGCAGCTTGGCGGGGTCCGGGCCCCAGCATTTT
V: TRBV5-6
length: 13
size: once
D: NA
J: TRBJ1-5

CDR3: CASSLVTSEIRTDTQYF
DNA: TGTGCCAGCAGCTTGGTTACTAGCGAGATACGCACAGATACGCAGTATTTT
V: TRBV11-2
length: 17
size: NA
D: TRBD2
J: TRBJ2-3

CDR3: CASSLPNRPTNSRDTQYF
DNA: TGCGCCAGCAGCCTCCCGAATCGGCCCACTAACTCGAGGGATACGCAGTATTTT
V: TRBV4-1
length: 18
size: NA
D: NA
J: TRBJ2-3

CDR3: CASSTTGQVNGYTF
DNA: TGTGCCAGTAGTACGACAGGGCAAGTAAATGGCTACACCTTC
V: TRBV19
length: 14
size: few
D: TRBD1
J: TRBJ1-2

CDR3: CASSFLVAGQETQYF
DNA: TGTGCCAGCAGCTTCCTTGTGGCCGGACAAGAGACCCAGTACTTC
V: TRBV5-5
length: 15
size: NA
D: NA
J: TRBJ2-5

CDR3: CASIGGGSLNEKLFF
DNA: TGTGCCAGCATCGGTGGCGGTTCCTTAAATGAAAAACTGTTTTTT
V: TRBV28
length: 15
size: NA
D: NA
J: TRBJ1-4